Reported below is one T cell receptor (beta chain). Its antigen is not known. Trimming pared 6 bases from V and 9 bases from J, leaving 12 bases between. Germline V gene sequence: CDR1 LNHDA, CDR2 SQIVND (reference sequence). This CDR3 contains 12 residues. Unrecorded immune exposures were likely, despite nominal health at sampling. This sample is drawn from a study of cytomegalovirus exposure and HLA in healthy donors. For the study at large: Out of roughly 170 million T cells, an earlier analysis found over 100 million unique TCR beta sequences in total.

Findings and limits, study-wide: According to an earlier analysis, most TCR beta V segments yielded productive rearrangements about 90% or about 30% of the time. V- and J-gene trimming in TCR beta was tied to a missense DCLRE1C variant by an analysis performed later.

PCR amplification relied on 60 Vbeta primers (plus 13 Jbeta primers). This table comes from immunoSEQ multiplex PCR, and its TCRdb copy is limited to in-frame clones, with some not included. The table lists 150,000 to 200,000 clones, 75% to 80% of them singletons. The chain has TRBV19 and TRBJ2-1, with D possibly being TRBD1 (6 bases). The sequence was collected from a man between 45 and 60 years old in good health and CMV-seropositive. The specimen was PBMCs. This chain's CDR3 is CASSEFRGEQFF. CDR3 in DNA: TGTGCCAGTAGCGAATTCAGGGGTGAGCAGTTCTTC.